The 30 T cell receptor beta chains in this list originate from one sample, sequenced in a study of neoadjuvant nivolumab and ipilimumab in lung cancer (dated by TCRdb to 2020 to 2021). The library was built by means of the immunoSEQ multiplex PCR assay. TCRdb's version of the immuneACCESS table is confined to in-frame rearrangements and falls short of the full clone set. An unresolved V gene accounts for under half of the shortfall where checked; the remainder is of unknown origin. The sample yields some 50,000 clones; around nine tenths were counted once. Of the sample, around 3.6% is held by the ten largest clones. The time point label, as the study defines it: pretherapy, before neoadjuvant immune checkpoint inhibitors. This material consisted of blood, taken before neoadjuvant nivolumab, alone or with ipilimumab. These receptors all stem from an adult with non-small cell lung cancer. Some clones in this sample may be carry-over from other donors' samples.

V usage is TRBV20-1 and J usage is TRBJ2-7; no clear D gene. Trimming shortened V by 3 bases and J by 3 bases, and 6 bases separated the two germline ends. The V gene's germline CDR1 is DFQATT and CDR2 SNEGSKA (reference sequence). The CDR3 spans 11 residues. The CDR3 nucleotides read TGCAGTGCTAGGGGCGTCTACGAGCAGTACTTC. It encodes CSARGVYEQYF.

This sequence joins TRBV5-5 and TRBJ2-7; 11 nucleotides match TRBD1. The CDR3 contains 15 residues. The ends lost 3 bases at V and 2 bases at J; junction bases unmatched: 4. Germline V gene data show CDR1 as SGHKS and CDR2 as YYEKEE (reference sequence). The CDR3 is CASSWRGQGAYEQYF. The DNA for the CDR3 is TGTGCCAGCAGCTGGCGGGGACAGGGGGCCTACGAGCAGTACTTC. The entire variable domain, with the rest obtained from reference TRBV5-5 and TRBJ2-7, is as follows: DAGVTQSPTHLIKTRGQQVTLRCSPISGHKSVSWYQQVLGQGPQFIFQYYEKEERGRGNFPDRFSARQFPNYSSELNVNALLLGDSALYLCASSWRGQGAYEQYFGPGTRLTVT.

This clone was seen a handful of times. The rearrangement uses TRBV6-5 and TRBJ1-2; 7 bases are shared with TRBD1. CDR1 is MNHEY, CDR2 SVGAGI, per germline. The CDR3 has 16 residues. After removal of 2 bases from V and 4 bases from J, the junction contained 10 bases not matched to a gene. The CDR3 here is CASSYGLGGLGYGYTF. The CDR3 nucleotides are TGTGCCAGCAGTTACGGCCTAGGGGGCTTGGGCTATGGCTACACCTTC.

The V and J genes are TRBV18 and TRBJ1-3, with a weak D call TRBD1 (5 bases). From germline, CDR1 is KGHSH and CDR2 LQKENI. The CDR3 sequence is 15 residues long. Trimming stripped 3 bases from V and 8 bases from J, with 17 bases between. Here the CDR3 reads CASSPREGQVDTIYF. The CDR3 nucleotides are TGTGCCAGCTCACCGCGAGAGGGGCAGGTGGACACCATATATTTT.

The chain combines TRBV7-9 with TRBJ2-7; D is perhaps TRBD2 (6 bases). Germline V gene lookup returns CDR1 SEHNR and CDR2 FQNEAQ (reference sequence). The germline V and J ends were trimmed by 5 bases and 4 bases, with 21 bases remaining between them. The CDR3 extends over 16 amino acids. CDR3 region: CASSPGHVAVIYEQYF. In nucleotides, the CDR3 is TGTGCCAGCAGCCCCGGACATGTAGCGGTTATATACGAGCAGTACTTC.

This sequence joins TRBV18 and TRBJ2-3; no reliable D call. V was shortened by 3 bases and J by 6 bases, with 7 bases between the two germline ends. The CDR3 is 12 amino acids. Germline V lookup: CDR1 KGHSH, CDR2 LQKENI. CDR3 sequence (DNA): TGTGCCAGCTCACCGAGTCGGGATACGCAGTATTTT. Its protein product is CASSPSRDTQYF.

CDR3: CASSVRDGSSYEQYF. CDR3 sequence (DNA): TGTGCCAGCAGCGTCCGGGACGGTAGCTCCTACGAGCAGTACTTC. V and J are TRBV9 and TRBJ2-7, with D perhaps matching TRBD1 or TRBD2 (5 bases each). This CDR3 has 15 residues. Trimming removed 2 bases from V and 0 bases from J, with 12 bases in between. Germline values: CDR1 SGDLS, CDR2 YYNGEE.

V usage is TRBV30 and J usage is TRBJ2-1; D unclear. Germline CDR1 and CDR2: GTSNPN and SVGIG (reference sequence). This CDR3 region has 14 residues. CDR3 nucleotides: TGTGCACTAAATCAGGCGGTCCTTGGCGGTGAGCAGTTCTTC. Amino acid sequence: CALNQAVLGGEQFF.

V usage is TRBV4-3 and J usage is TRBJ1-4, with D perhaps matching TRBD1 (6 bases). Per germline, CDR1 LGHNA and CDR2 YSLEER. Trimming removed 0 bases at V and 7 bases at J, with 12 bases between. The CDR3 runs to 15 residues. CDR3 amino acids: CASSQEGRGGEKLFF. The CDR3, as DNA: TGCGCCAGCAGCCAAGAGGGCAGGGGAGGTGAAAAACTGTTTTTT.

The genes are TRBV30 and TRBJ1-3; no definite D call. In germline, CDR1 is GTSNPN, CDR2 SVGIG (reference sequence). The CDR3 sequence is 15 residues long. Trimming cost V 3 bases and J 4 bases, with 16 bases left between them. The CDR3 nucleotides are TGTGCCTGGAGAACGAGAGGACCGTCGGGAAACACCATATATTTT. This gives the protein CAWRTRGPSGNTIYF.

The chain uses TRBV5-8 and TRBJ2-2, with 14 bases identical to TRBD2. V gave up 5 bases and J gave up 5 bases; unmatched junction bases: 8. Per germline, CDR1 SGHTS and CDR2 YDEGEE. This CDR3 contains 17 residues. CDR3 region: CASRWGLAGANTGELFF. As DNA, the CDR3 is TGTGCCAGCAGGTGGGGACTAGCGGGAGCTAATACCGGGGAGCTGTTTTTT.

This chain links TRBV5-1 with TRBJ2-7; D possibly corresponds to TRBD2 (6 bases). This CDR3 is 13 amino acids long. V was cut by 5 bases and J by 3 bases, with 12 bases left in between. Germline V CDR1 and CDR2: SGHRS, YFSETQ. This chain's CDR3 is CASRYLANYEQYF. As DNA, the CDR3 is TGCGCCAGCAGGTACCTAGCGAACTACGAGCAGTACTTC.

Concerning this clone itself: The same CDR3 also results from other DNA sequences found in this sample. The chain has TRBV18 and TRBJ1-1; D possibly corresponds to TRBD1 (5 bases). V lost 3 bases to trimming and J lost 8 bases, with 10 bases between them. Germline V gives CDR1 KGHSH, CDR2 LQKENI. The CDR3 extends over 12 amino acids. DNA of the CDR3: TGTGCCAGCTCACCCCGGCAGGGAGAAGCTTTCTTT. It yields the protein CASSPRQGEAFF.

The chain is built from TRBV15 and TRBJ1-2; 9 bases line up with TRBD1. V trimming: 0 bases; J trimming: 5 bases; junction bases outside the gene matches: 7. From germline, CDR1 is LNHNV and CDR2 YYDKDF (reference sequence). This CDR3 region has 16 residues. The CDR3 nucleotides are TGTGCCACCAGCAGAGATTCCGGGACAGGGACGTATGGCTACACCTTC. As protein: CATSRDSGTGTYGYTF. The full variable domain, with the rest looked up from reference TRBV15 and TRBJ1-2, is DAMVIQNPRYQVTQFGKPVTLSCSQTLNHNVMYWYQQKSSQAPKLLFHYYDKDFNNEADTPDNFQSRRPNTSFCFLDIRSPGLGDTAMYLCATSRDSGTGTYGYTFGSGTRLTVV.

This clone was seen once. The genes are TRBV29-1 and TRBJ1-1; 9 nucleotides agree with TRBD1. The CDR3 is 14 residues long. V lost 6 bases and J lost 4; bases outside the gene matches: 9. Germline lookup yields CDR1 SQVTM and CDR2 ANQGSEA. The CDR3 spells CSVAGTGLGTEAFF. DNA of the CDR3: TGCAGCGTGGCCGGGACAGGGTTGGGCACTGAAGCTTTCTTT.

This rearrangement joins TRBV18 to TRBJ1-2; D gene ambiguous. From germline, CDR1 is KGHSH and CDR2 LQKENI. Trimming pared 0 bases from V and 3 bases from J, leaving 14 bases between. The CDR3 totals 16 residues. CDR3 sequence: CASSPPRPGRDYGYTF. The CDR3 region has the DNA TGTGCCAGCTCACCACCGCGACCCGGGCGGGACTATGGCTACACCTTC.

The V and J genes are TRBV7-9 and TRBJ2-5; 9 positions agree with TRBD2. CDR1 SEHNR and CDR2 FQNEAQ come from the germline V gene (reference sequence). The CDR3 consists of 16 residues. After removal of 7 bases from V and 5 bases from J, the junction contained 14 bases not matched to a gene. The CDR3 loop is CASTLGDSGSKETQYF. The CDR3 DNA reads TGTGCCAGCACCTTGGGTGATAGCGGGAGTAAGGAGACCCAGTACTTC.

CDR3 sequence: CASRTGQTDTGELFF. CDR3 sequence (DNA): TGCGCCAGCAGGACAGGGCAAACGGACACCGGGGAGCTGTTTTTT. V usage is TRBV5-1 and J usage is TRBJ2-2, with 7 bases aligning to TRBD1. CDR3 size: 15 residues. With V trimmed by 5 bases and J by 3 bases, 7 bases remained unmatched. Germline CDR1 is SGHRS and CDR2 is YFSETQ.

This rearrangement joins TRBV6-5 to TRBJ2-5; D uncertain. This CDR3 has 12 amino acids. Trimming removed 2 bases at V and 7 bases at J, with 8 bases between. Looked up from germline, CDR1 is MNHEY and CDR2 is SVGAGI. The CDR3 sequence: CASSYDATTQYF. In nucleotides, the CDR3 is TGTGCCAGCAGTTACGACGCGACGACCCAGTACTTC.

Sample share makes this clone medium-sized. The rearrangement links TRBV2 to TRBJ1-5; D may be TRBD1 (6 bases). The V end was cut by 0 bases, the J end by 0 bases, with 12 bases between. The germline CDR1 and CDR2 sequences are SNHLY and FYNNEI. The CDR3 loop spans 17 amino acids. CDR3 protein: CASSEAEGGHSNQPQHF. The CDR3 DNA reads TGTGCCAGCAGTGAAGCCGAGGGGGGCCATAGCAATCAGCCCCAGCATTTT.

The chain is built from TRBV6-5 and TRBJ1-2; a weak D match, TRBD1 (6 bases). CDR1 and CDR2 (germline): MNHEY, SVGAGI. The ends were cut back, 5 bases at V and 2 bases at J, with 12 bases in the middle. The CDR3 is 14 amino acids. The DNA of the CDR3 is TGTGCCAGCAGTGACGGACAGAGGAACTATGGCTACACCTTC. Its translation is CASSDGQRNYGYTF.

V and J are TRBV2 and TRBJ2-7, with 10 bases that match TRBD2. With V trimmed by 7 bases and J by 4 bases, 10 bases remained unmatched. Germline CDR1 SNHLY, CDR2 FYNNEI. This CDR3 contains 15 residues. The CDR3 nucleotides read TGTGCCAGCACCCGGCAGGCTAGCGGGAGTTACGAGCAGTACTTC. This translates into CASTRQASGSYEQYF. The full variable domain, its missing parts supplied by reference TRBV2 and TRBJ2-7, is EPEVTQTPSHQVTQMGQEVILRCVPISNHLYFYWYRQILGQKVEFLVSFYNNEISEKSEIFDDQFSVERPDGSNFTLKIRSTKLEDSAMYFCASTRQASGSYEQYFGPGTRLTVT.

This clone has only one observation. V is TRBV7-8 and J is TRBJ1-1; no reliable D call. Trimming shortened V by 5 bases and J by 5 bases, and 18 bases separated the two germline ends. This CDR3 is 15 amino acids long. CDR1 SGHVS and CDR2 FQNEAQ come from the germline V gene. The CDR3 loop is CASSLWTVDSTEAFF. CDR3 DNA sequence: TGTGCCAGCAGCCTCTGGACGGTCGACTCGACTGAAGCTTTCTTT.

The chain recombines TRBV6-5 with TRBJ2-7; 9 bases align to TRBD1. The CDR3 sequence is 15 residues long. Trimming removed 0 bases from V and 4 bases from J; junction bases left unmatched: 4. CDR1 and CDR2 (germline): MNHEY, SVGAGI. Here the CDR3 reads CASSYSDRGGYEQYF. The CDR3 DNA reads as TGTGCCAGCAGTTACTCGGACAGGGGAGGTTACGAGCAGTACTTC.

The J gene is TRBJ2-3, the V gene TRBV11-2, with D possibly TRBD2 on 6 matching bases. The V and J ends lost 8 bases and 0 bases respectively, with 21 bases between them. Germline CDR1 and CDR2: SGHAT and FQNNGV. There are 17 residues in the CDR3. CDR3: CASSRLGLLRSTDTQYF. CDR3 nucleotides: TGTGCCAGCTCCCGACTAGGGCTACTGAGAAGCACAGATACGCAGTATTTT. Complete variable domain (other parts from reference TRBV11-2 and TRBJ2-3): EAGVAQSPRYKIIEKRQSVAFWCNPISGHATLYWYQQILGQGPKLLIQFQNNGVVDDSQLPKDRFSAERLKGVDSTLKIQPAKLEDSAVYLCASSRLGLLRSTDTQYFGPGTRLTVL.

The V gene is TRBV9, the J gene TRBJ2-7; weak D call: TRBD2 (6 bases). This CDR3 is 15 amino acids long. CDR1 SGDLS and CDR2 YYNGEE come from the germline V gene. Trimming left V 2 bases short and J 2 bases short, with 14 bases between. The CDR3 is CASSVAGTSPYEQYF. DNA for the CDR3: TGTGCCAGCAGCGTTGCCGGGACTTCCCCCTACGAGCAGTACTTC.

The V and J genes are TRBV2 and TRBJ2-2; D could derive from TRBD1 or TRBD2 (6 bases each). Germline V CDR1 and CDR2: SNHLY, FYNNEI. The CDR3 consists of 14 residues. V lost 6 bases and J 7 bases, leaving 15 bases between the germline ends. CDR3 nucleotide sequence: TGTGCCAGCAGCGGGGGCTTAGGGGACGGGGAGCTGTTTTTT. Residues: CASSGGLGDGELFF.

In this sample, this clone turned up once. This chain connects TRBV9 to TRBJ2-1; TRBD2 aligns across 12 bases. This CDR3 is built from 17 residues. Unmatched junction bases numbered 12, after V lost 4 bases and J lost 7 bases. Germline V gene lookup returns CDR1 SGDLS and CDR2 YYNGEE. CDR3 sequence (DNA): TGTGCCAGCAGCCGACCCAGACTAGCGGGAGTCTCAAATGAGCAGTTCTTC. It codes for CASSRPRLAGVSNEQFF.

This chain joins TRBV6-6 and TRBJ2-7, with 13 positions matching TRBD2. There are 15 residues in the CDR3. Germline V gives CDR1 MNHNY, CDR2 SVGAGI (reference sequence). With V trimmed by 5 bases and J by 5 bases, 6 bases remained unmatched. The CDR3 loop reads CASSVGTSGNNEQYF. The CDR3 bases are TGTGCCAGCAGTGTCGGGACTAGCGGGAATAACGAGCAGTACTTC.

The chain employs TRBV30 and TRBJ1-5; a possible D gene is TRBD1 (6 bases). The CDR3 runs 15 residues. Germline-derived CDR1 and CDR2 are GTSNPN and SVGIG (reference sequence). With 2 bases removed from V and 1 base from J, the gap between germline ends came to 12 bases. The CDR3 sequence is CAWSPGQGSNQPQHF. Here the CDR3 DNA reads TGTGCCTGGAGTCCCGGGCAGGGGAGCAATCAGCCCCAGCATTTT. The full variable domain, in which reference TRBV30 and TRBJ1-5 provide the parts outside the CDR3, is SQTIHQWPATLVQPVGSPLSLECTVEGTSNPNLYWYRQAAGRGLQLLFYSVGIGQISSEVPQNLSASRPQDRQFILSSKKLLLSDSGFYLCAWSPGQGSNQPQHFGDGTRLSIL.